A selection of T cell receptor beta chains follows, all from one sample in a study of CD8 T cells in Susac syndrome. TCRdb used MiXCR to reprocess the immunoSEQ multiplex PCR reads, holding one entry per CDR3 protein. The data hold approximately 190,000 distinct CDR3 sequences, with more than 90% observed a single time. Sequences were obtained from CD4+ T cells from PBMCs. The receptors shown here come from a human donor with Susac syndrome. CDR3s leave out the opening cysteine and the closing phenylalanine or tryptophan. Fields, in order: V gene, CDR3 length, CDR3 protein.

V: TRBV4-1; length: 12; CDR3: ASSPPSGLYGYT
V: TRBV12-3/TRBV12-4; length: 10; CDR3: ASSAQGYGYT
V: TRBV3-1; length: 9; CDR3: ASSKEYGYT
V: TRBV29-1; length: 13; CDR3: SALPDGWGTYGYT
V: TRBV5-1; length: 14; CDR3: ASSLGEPNMNTEAF
V: TRBV24-1; length: 10; CDR3: ATSEVTGELF
V: TRBV29-1; length: 10; CDR3: SVNLAKNIQY
V: TRBV6-5; length: 16; CDR3: ASSYSAGGGAGTDTQY
V: TRBV5-1; length: 12; CDR3: ASSLGGQSSPLH
V: TRBV20-1; length: 9; CDR3: SAQNQETQY
V: TRBV30; length: 12; CDR3: AWSLWTGQETQY
V: TRBV7-2; length: 13; CDR3: ASSLVGGNNNEQF
V: TRBV20-1; length: 10; CDR3: SATRTNSPLH
V: TRBV20-1; length: 14; CDR3: SALRTGVLAKNIQY
V: TRBV7-2; length: 12; CDR3: ASSPGLAGNEQF